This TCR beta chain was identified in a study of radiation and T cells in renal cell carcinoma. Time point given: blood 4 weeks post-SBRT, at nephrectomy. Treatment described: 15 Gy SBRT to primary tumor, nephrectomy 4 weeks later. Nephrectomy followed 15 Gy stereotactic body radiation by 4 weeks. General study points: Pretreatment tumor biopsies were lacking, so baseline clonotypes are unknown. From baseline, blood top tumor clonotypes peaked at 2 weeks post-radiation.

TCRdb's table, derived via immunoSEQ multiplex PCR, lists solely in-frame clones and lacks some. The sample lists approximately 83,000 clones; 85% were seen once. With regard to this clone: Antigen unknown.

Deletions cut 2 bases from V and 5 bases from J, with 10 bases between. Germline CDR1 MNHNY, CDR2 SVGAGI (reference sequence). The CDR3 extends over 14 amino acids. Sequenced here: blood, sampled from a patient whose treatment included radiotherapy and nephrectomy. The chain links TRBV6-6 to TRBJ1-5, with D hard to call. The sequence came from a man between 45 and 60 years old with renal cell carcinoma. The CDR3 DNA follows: TGTGCCAGCAGTTACCTGGATTCTTATCAGCCCCAGCATTTT. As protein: CASSYLDSYQPQHF.